The entry below describes one TCR beta chain. This sample is part of a study of blood T cell repertoires in COVID-19. About the study: Acute and convalescent COVID-19 samples came from the United States, Italy and Spain.

V lost 0 bases and J 7 bases, leaving 21 bases between the germline ends. CDR1 is KGHSH and CDR2 is LQKENI in the germline V gene. This CDR3 comprises 18 residues. Per the study methods: The assay estimated nucleated cells by amplifying reference gene primers. The repertoire was sequenced with immunoSEQ multiplex PCR; TCRdb's copy has only in-frame clones and lacks some. V, J and clone size are those of that table, while D and trimming were read from the DNA. The top ten hold approximately 11% of the sample, which has about 98,000 clones, approximately 84% seen once. Sequenced input: peripheral blood. The rearrangement links TRBV18 to TRBJ2-2; maybe TRBD2 (6 bases). The receptor's source is a woman older than 75 with acute or convalescent COVID-19. The DNA for the CDR3 is TGTGCCAGCTCACCACCGAGTACTGCCAGGGAGGAAGGCGGGGAGCTGTTTTTT. Translation: CASSPPSTAREEGGELFF.